This T cell receptor beta chain was obtained from a study of T-cell reconstitution after alpha-beta-depleted transplantation in children. Study results and caveats: Elevated TCRbeta diversity at day 60 was traced, in some patients, to surviving recipient T cells and thymic progenitors.

This clonotype was counted ten times or more. Its antigen is as yet unknown. TCRbeta library construction was performed incorporating unique molecular identifiers. TCRdb independently ran MiXCR on the PCR reads; one entry per CDR3 protein. The sample has 200,000 to 250,000 distinct CDR3 sequences, about a tenth seen once. Material: PBMCs, obtained before TCRalphabeta/CD19-depleted stem cell transplant. This TCR was recovered from a child in the first two years of life with acute myeloid leukemia, due to receive a stem cell transplant.

CDR3 sequence reads: CASKVDRVYEQYF. As DNA, the CDR3 is TGTGCCAGCAAGGTGGACAGGGTGTACGAGCAGTACTTC. This rearrangement joins TRBV2 to TRBJ2-7, with 8 bases lining up with TRBD1. V was clipped by 7 bases and J by 4 bases; unmatched bases: 6. The CDR3 totals 13 residues. The V gene's germline CDR1 is SNHLY and CDR2 FYNNEI. Looking up the rest from reference TRBV2 and TRBJ2-7 gives the full variable domain: EPEVTQTPSHQVTQMGQEVILRCVPISNHLYFYWYRQILGQKVEFLVSFYNNEISEKSEIFDDQFSVERPDGSNFTLKIRSTKLEDSAMYFCASKVDRVYEQYFGPGTRLTVT.